This TCR beta chain stems from a study of cytomegalovirus exposure and HLA in healthy donors. PCR used 60 Vbeta primers and 13 Jbeta primers. In the original analysis: Among the unique TCR beta chains that a later analysis counted, roughly 80 million in all, 9.5 million to 12 million were shared. Using immunoSEQ multiplex PCR, the repertoire was profiled, and TCRdb retains in-frame clones only, with some absent. V and J calls and clone size are those listed in that table; D and trimming were worked out from the DNA. This sample has approximately 180,000 clones, with around 81% found just once. On this clone itself: Its antigen is undetermined.

Notes on the study in general: TCR beta chains numbering under 200 were designated cytomegalovirus-associated.

Trimming removed 1 base from V and 6 bases from J; junction bases left unmatched: 5. From germline, CDR1 is MGHRA and CDR2 YSYEKL. The CDR3 loop spans 15 amino acids. The rearrangement joins TRBV4-1 to TRBJ2-1; 8 bases align to TRBD1. The specimen was PBMCs. This sequence originates from a woman aged 25 to 39 in good health and CMV-seronegative. The CDR3, as DNA: TGCGCCAGCAGCCAAGTCAGGGGGCGCGTCAATGAGCAGTTCTTC. It is translated as CASSQVRGRVNEQFF.